The rows below give T cell receptor beta chains drawn from one sample of a study of control samples from healthy donors and cancer patients. The repertoire was sequenced with immunoSEQ multiplex PCR; TCRdb's copy has only in-frame clones and lacks some. The table has 98,000 or so clones, 82% seen once. The sample consisted of blood. These receptors were taken from a man between 18 and 35 years old in good health. Both conserved end residues are part of each CDR3. The order of the fields is J gene, D gene, clone size, V gene, CDR3 DNA, CDR3 protein. D genes are given only for firm matches. The listing skips clone size in some rows; elsewhere it reads once, few, many or a size class.

j_gene: TRBJ2-4
d_gene: -
abundance: -
v_gene: TRBV30
CDR3nt: TGTGCCTGGAGAAGAGAAGGGTCTTCAAACATTCAGTACTTC
CDR3aa: CAWRREGSSNIQYF

j_gene: TRBJ1-1
d_gene: -
abundance: -
v_gene: TRBV6-1
CDR3nt: TGTGCCAGCAGTGATGAACAGAACACTGAAGCTTTCTTT
CDR3aa: CASSDEQNTEAFF

j_gene: TRBJ2-3
d_gene: -
abundance: few
v_gene: TRBV7-2
CDR3nt: TGTGCCAGCAGCTTAGGGGGACCTGGCGTAGATACGCAGTATTTT
CDR3aa: CASSLGGPGVDTQYF

j_gene: TRBJ1-2
d_gene: -
abundance: few
v_gene: TRBV5-1
CDR3nt: TGCGCCAGCAGCTTGGGGCAGGCCGCTTCTAACTATGGCTACACCTTC
CDR3aa: CASSLGQAASNYGYTF

j_gene: TRBJ1-3
d_gene: -
abundance: few
v_gene: TRBV5-6
CDR3nt: TGTGCCAGCAGCTTGCCGGGTGTGAACTCTGGAAACACCATATATTTT
CDR3aa: CASSLPGVNSGNTIYF

j_gene: TRBJ2-1
d_gene: -
abundance: -
v_gene: TRBV27
CDR3nt: TGTGCCAGCCGGGACAACGCTGGCAATGAGCAGTTCTTC
CDR3aa: CASRDNAGNEQFF

j_gene: TRBJ1-2
d_gene: TRBD1
abundance: -
v_gene: TRBV27
CDR3nt: TGTGCCAGCAGTTCCGGACAGGGGGCCTTCGGCTACACCTTC
CDR3aa: CASSSGQGAFGYTF

j_gene: TRBJ2-7
d_gene: -
abundance: -
v_gene: TRBV19
CDR3nt: TGTGCCAGTACCGCCGGGGACGGGGCGTCCTACGAGCAGTACTTC
CDR3aa: CASTAGDGASYEQYF

j_gene: TRBJ2-7
d_gene: -
abundance: -
v_gene: TRBV18
CDR3nt: TGTGCCAGCTCCGCCGGGTCCCCGGGCGGCTACGAGCAGTACTTC
CDR3aa: CASSAGSPGGYEQYF

j_gene: TRBJ2-2
d_gene: -
abundance: -
v_gene: TRBV28
CDR3nt: TGTGCCAGCAGCTCGGGGCGACGCGTTACCGGGGAGCTGTTTTTT
CDR3aa: CASSSGRRVTGELFF

j_gene: TRBJ1-6
d_gene: TRBD1
abundance: many
v_gene: TRBV19
CDR3nt: TGTGCCAGTAGACCGACAGGGTGGGTTAATTCACCCCTCCACTTT
CDR3aa: CASRPTGWVNSPLHF

j_gene: TRBJ1-1
d_gene: TRBD1
abundance: once
v_gene: TRBV19
CDR3nt: TGTGCCAGTAGTATAGATCTAGACAGGGCGAACACTGAAGCTTTCTTT
CDR3aa: CASSIDLDRANTEAFF

j_gene: TRBJ1-2
d_gene: -
abundance: many
v_gene: TRBV29-1
CDR3nt: TGCAGCGTTGTGGTCGTACAGGACCACTACACCTTC
CDR3aa: CSVVVVQDHYTF

j_gene: TRBJ2-7
d_gene: -
abundance: -
v_gene: TRBV4-1
CDR3nt: TGCGCCAGCAGCCAAGCGGGCACGGTGAATGAGCAGTACTTC
CDR3aa: CASSQAGTVNEQYF